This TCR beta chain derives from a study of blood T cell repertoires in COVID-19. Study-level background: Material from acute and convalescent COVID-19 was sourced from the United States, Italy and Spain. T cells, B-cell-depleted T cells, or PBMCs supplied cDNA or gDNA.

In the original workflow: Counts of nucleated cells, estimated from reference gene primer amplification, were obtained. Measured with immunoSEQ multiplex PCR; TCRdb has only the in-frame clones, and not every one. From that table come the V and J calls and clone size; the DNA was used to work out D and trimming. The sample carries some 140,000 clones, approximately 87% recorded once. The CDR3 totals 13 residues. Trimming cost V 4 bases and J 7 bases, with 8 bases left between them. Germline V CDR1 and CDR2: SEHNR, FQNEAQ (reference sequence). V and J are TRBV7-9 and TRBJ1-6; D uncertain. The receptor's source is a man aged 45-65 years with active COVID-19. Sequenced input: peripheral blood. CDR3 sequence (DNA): TGTGCCAGCAGCTCTAGGCTAAATTCACCCCTCCACTTT. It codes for CASSSRLNSPLHF.